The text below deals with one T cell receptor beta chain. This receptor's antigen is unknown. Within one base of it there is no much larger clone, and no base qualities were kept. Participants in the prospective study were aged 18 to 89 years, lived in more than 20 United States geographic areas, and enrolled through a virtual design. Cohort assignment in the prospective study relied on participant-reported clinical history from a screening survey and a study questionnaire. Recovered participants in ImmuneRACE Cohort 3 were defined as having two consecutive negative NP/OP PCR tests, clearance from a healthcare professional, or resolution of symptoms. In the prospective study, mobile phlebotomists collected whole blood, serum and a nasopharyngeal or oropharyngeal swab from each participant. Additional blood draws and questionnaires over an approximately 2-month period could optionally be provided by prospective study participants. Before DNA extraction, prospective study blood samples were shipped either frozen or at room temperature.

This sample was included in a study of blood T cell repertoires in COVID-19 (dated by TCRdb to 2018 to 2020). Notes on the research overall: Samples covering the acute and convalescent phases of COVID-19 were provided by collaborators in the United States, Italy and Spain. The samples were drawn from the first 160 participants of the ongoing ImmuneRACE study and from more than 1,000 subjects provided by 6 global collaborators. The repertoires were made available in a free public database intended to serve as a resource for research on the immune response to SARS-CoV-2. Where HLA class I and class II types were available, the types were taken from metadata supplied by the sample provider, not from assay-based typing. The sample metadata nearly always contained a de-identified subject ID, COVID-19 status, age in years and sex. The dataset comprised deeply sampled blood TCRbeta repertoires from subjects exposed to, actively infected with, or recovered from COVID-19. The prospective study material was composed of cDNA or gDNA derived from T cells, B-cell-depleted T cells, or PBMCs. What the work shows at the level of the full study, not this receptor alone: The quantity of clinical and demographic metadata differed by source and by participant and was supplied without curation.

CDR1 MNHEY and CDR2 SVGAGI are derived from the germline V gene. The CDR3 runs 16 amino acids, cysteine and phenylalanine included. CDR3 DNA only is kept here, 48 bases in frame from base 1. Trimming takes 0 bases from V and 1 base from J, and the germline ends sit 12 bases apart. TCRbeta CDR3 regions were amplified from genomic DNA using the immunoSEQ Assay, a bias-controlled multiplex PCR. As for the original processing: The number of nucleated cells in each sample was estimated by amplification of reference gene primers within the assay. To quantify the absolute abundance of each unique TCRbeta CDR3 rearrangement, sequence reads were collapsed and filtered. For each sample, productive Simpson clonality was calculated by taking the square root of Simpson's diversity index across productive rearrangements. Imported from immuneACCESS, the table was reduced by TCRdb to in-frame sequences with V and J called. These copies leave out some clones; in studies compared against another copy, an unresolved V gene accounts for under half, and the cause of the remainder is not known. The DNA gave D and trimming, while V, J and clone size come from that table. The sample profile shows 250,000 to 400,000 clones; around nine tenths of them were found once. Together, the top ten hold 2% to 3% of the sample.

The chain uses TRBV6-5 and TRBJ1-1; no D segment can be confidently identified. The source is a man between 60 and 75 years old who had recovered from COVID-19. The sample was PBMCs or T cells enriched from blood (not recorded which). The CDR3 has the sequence CASSYSRGIRNTEAFF. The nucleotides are TGTGCCAGCAGTTACTCGAGAGGTATCAGGAACACTGAAGCTTTCTTT.